Described below is a single T cell receptor (beta chain) sequence and its context. What it binds is unknown. Patients sequenced had flow cytometry evidence of CD8+CD57+ cell expansion. The enrolled patients all had severe acquired aplastic anemia. Patients had undergone no therapy by the time their blood was sampled. This entry belongs to a study of CD8+CD57+ T cells in acquired aplastic anemia. About the study: Mean DNA quantity obtained from sorted CD4+ and CD8+ cells was about 3.2 ug. Overall study results and limits: It was found that more than 25 CD8+ CDR3 sequences were shared between patients and controls.

The use of genomic DNA as template underpinned the TCR beta VDJ and CDR3 profiling. TCRdb recomputed calls from the reads with MiXCR, one row per CDR3 protein. This sample yields about 160,000 distinct CDR3 sequences, of which around 75% are seen a single time; 45% to 60% belongs to the top ten. CDR1 is SGHRS, CDR2 YFSETQ, per germline. V lost 4 bases, J lost 7 bases, and 9 bases stayed unmatched. The CDR3 sequence is 15 residues long. The receptor was derived from a human donor with aplastic anemia. V and J are TRBV5-1 and TRBJ1-4; 8 bases align to TRBD1. Sequenced input: sorted CD4+, CD8+, or CD8+CD57+ T cells (not recorded which) from PBMCs. The DNA for the CDR3 is TGCGCCAGCAGCCCTGCCGACAGGGGAGGTGAAAAACTGTTTTTT. Its translation: CASSPADRGGEKLFF.